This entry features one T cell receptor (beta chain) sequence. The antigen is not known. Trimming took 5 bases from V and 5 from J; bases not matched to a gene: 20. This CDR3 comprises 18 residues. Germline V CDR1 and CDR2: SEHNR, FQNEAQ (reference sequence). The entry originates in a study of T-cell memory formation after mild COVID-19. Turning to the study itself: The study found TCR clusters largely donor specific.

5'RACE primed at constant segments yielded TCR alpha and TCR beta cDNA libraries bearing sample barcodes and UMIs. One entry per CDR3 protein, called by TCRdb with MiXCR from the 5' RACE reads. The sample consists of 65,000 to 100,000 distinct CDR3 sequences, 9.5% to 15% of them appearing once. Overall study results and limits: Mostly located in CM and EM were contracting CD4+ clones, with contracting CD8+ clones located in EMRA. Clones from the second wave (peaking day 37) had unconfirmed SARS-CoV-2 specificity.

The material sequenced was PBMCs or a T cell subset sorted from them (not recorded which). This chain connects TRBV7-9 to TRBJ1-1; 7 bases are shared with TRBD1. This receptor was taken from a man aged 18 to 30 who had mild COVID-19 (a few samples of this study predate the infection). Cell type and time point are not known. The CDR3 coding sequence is TGTGCCAGCAGCCCCACGGGTCGAGGGGGCGAAGGTTTTACTGAAGCTTTCTTT. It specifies CASSPTGRGGEGFTEAFF.